The rows below give T cell receptor beta chains drawn from one sample of a study of Graves' ophthalmopathy and Graves' hyperthyroidism. TCRdb used MiXCR to reprocess the multiplex PCR reads, holding one entry per CDR3 protein. The sample lists about 620,000 distinct CDR3 sequences; about 20% were seen once. What was sequenced was peripheral blood. The receptors originated from a woman under 30 with stable Graves' hyperthyroidism. Some clones in this sample may be carry-over from other donors' samples. CDR3s include the opening cysteine and the closing phenylalanine or tryptophan. Clone size, where shown, is once, few, many, or a class for clones that have expanded.

>TRBV7-8|many
CASSFDGLAGASNQPQHF
>TRBV12-3/TRBV12-4|few
CASGGGNTIYF
>TRBV25-1|.
CASSEDFGGSKSTDTQYF
>TRBV20-1|many
CSARSGTAYEQYF
>TRBV7-8|many
CASSLNGLNGRAPYEQYF
>TRBV6-5|many
CASIPDRHEQYF
>TRBV27|few
CASSFTQGIGQPQHF
>TRBV20-1|many
CSAPGQIGNTIYF
>TRBV6-1|many
CASSEERRTGGAFF
>TRBV30|few
CAWSGTGGVNTEAFF
>TRBV28|many
CASREGTSGSYEQYF
>TRBV27|many
CASGYSTGELFF
>TRBV6-1|many
CASSRDRGYVNTIYF
>TRBV12-3/TRBV12-4|.
CASSQDRGSGGQETQYF
>TRBV4-1|many
CASSQSDLSNQPQHF
>TRBV12-3/TRBV12-4|many
CASSPQDRLNQPQHF
>TRBV14|many
CASSHRRAFYEQYF
>TRBV6-5|.
CASKLLAGEVGEQYF
>TRBV13|many
CASSWRGQSYEQYF
>TRBV28|.
CASSSYWGQGAGAEAFF
>TRBV9|.
CASRKTGAGGTEAFF
>TRBV2|many
CASSDSGVPGNTIYF
>TRBV3-1|few
CASSPPPMRGNTGELFF